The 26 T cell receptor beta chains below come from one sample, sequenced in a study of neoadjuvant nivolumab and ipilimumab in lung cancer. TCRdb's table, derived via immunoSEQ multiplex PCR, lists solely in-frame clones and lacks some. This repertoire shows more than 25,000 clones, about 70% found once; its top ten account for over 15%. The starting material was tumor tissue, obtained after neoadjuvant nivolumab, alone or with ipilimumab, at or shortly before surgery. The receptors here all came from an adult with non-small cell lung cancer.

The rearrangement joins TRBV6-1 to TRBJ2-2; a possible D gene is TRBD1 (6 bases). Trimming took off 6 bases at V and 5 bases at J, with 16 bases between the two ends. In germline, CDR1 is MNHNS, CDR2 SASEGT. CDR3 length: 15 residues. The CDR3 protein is CASRLEQGSTGELFF. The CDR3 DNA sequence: TGTGCCAGCAGACTTGAACAGGGCTCAACCGGGGAGCTGTTTTTT.

Written as DNA, the CDR3 is TGTGCCAGCAGCTTAGATCCTGCGAGTGAAGCTTTCTTT. It translates to CASSLDPASEAFF. This rearrangement joins TRBV11-3 to TRBJ1-1, with D hard to call. The CDR3 runs to 13 residues. Germline CDR1 reads SGHNT; CDR2 reads YENEEA. V lost 0 bases to trimming and J lost 7 bases, with 9 bases between them.

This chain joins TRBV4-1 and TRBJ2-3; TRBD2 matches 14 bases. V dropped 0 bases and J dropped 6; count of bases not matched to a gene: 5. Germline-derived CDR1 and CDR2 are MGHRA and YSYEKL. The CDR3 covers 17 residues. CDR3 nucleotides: TGCGCCAGCAGCCAAGAGCTGGGACTAGCGGGGGTTGATACGCAGTATTTT. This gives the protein CASSQELGLAGVDTQYF.

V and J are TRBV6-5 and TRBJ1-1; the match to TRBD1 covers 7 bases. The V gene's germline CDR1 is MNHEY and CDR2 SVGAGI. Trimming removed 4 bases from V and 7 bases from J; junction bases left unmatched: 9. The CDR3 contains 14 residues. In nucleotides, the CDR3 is TGTGCCAGCAGTTCGGGACAGCCACCCTTTGAAGCTTTCTTT. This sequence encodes CASSSGQPPFEAFF.

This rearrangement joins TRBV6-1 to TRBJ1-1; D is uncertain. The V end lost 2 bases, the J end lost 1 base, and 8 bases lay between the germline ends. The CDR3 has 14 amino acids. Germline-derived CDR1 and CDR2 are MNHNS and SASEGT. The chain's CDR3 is CASSEFGGNTEAFF. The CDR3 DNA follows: TGTGCCAGCAGTGAATTTGGCGGGAACACTGAAGCTTTCTTT.

The CDR3, as DNA: TGTGCCTGGAGTGTGTCGGGGAACACCAACACTGAAGCTTTCTTT. This encodes CAWSVSGNTNTEAFF. V usage is TRBV30 and J usage is TRBJ1-1; D is ambiguous. Germline V gene data show CDR1 as GTSNPN and CDR2 as SVGIG (reference sequence). The CDR3 contains 15 residues. Deletions cut 0 bases from V and 2 bases from J, with 13 bases between.

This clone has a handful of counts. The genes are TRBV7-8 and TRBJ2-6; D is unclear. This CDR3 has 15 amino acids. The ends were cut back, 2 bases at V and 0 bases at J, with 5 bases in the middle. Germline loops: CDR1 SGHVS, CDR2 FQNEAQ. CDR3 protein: CASSLRNSGANVLTF. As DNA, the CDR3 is TGTGCCAGCAGCTTAAGAAACTCTGGGGCCAACGTCCTGACTTTC.

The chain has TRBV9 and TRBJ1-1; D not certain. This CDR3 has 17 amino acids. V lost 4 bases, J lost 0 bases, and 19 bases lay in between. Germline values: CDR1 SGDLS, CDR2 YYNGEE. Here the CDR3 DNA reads TGTGCCAGCAGCCCGCCCCTGCGGGGAGTAATGAACACTGAAGCTTTCTTT. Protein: CASSPPLRGVMNTEAFF.

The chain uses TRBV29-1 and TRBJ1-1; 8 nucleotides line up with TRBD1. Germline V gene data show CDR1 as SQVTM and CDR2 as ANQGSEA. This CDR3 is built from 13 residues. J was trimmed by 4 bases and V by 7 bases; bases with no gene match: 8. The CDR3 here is CSAHRGEGTEAFF. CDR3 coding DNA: TGCAGCGCCCACAGGGGGGAAGGCACTGAAGCTTTCTTT.

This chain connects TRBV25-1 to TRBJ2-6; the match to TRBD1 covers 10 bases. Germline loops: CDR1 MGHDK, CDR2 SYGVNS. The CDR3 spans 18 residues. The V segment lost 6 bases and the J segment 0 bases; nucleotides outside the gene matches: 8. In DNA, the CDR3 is TGTGCCAGCAGACAACCGGGACAGGGGAACTCTGGGGCCAACGTCCTGACTTTC. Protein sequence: CASRQPGQGNSGANVLTF.

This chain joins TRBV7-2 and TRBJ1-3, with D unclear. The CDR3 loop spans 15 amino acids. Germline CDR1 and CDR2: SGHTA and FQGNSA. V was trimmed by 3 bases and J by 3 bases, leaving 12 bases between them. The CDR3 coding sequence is TGTGCCAGCAGCTTGGATTGGGAACGTGGAAACACCATATATTTT. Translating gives CASSLDWERGNTIYF.

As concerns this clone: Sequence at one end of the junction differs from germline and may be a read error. DNA for the CDR3: TGTGCTAGCAGCTTAGCCTTAACTAGCAGCGCGAACACCGGGGAGCTGTTTTTT. This codes for CASSLALTSSANTGELFF. The rearrangement uses TRBV7-7 and TRBJ2-2, with D possibly TRBD2 on 6 matching bases. Germline assignment: CDR1 SSHAT and CDR2 FNYEAQ (reference sequence). The CDR3 totals 18 residues.

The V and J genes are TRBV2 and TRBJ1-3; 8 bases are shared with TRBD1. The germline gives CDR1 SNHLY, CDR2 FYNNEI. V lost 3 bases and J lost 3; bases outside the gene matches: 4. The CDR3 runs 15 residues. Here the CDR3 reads CASSDQGALGNTIYF. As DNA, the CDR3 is TGTGCCAGCAGTGATCAGGGGGCCCTTGGAAACACCATATATTTT.

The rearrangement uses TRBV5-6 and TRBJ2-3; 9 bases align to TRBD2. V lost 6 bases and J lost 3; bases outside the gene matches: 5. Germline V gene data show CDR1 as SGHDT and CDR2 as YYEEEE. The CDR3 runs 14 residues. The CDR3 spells CASTVGLATDTQYF. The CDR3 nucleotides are TGTGCCAGCACTGTCGGACTAGCGACAGATACGCAGTATTTT.

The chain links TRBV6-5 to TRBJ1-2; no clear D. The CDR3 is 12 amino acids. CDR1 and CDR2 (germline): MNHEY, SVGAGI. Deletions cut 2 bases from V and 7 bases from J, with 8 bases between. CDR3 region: CASSYARGGYTF. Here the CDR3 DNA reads TGTGCCAGCAGTTACGCCCGGGGTGGCTACACCTTC.

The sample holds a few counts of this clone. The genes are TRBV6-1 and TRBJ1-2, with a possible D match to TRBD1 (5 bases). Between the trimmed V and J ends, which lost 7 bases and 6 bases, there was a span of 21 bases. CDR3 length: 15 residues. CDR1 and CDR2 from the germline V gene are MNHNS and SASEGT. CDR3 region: CASKLKGEGLNGYTF. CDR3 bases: TGTGCCAGCAAACTTAAGGGAGAGGGGCTAAATGGCTACACCTTC.

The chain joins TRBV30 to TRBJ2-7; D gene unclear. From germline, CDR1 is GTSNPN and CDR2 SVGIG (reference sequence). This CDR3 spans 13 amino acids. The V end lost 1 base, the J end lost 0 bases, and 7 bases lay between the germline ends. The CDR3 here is CAWSGQDSYEQYF. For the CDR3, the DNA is TGTGCCTGGAGTGGCCAGGACTCCTACGAGCAGTACTTC. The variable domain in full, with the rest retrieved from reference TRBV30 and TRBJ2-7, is SQTIHQWPATLVQPVGSPLSLECTVEGTSNPNLYWYRQAAGRGLQLLFYSVGIGQISSEVPQNLSASRPQDRQFILSSKKLLLSDSGFYLCAWSGQDSYEQYFGPGTRLTVT.

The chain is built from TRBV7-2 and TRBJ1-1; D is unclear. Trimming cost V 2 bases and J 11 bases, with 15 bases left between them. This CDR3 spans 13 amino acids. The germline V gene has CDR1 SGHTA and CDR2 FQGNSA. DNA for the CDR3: TGTGCCAGCAGCTTATCGGTAGGGCGCGGGGCTTTCTTT. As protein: CASSLSVGRGAFF.

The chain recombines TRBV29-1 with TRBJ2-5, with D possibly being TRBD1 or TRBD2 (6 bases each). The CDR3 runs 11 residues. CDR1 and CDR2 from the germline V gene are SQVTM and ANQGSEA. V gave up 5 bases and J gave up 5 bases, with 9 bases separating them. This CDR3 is CSVRGVETQYF. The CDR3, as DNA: TGCAGCGTTAGGGGGGTGGAGACCCAGTACTTC.

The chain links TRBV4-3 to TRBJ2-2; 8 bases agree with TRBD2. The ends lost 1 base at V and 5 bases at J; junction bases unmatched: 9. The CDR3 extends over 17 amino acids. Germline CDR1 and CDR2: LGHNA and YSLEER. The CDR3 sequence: CASSQGTGGGWTGELFF. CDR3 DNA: TGCGCCAGCAGCCAAGGAACCGGCGGGGGGTGGACCGGGGAGCTGTTTTTT.

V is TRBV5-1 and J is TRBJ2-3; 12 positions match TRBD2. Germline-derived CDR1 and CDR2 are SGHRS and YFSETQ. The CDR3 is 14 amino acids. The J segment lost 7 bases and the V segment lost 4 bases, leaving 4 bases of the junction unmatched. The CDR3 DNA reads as TGCGCCAGCAGCCCCGGGACTAGCGGGTATACGCAGTATTTT. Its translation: CASSPGTSGYTQYF.

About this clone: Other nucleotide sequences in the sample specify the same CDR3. CDR3 bases: TGCAGTGCACAGGGGGCTTTCTTT. Translated: CSAQGAFF. The chain carries TRBV20-1 and TRBJ1-1; 7 bases match TRBD1. The V gene end was trimmed by 6 bases and the J gene end by 11 bases; junction bases not matched to a gene: 0. Germline lookup yields CDR1 DFQATT and CDR2 SNEGSKA (reference sequence). CDR3 length: 8 amino acids.

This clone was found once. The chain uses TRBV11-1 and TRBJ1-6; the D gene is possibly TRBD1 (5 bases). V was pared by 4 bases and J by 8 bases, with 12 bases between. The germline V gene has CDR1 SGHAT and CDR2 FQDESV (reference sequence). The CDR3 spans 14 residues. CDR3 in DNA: TGTGCCAGCAGCTATCGACAGAGGGATTCACCCCTCCACTTT. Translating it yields CASSYRQRDSPLHF.

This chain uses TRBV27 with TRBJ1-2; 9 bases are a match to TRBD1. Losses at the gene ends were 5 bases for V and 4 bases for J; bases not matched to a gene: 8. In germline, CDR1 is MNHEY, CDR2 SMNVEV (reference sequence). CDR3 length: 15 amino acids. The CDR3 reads CASSLEGQGFYGYTF. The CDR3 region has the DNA TGTGCCAGCAGTCTCGAGGGACAGGGTTTCTATGGCTACACCTTC.

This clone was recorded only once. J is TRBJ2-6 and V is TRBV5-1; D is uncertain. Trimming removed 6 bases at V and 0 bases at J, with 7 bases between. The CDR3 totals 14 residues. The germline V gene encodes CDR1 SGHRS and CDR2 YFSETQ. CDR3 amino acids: CASMQDSGANVLTF. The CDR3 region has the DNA TGCGCCAGCATGCAGGACTCTGGGGCCAACGTCCTGACTTTC.

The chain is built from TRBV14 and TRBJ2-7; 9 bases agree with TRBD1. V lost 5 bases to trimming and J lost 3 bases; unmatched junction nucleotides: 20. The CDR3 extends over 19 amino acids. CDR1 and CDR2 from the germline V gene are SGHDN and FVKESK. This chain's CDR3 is CASSTHRGLVLVVRYEQYF. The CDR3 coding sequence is TGTGCCAGCAGCACCCACAGGGGGCTCGTGCTTGTCGTTCGCTACGAGCAGTACTTC.